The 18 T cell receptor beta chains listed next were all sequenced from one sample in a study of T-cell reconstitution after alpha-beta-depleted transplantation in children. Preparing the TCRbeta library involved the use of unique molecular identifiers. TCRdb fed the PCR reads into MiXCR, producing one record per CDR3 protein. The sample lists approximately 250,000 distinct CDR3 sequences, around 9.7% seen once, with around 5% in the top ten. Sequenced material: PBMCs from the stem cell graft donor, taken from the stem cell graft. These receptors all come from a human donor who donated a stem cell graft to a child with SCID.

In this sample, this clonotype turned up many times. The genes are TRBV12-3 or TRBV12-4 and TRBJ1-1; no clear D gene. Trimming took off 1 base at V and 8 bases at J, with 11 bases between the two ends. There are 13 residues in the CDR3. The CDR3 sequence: CASSLVGSAEAFF. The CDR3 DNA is TGTGCCAGCAGTTTAGTTGGTTCCGCGGAAGCTTTCTTT.

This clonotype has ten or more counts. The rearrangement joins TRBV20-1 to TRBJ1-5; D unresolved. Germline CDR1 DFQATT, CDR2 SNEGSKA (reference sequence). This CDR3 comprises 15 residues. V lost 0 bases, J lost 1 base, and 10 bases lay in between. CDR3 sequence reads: CSARDRSGSNQPQHF. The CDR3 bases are TGCAGTGCTAGAGATAGGAGCGGCAGCAATCAGCCCCAGCATTTT.

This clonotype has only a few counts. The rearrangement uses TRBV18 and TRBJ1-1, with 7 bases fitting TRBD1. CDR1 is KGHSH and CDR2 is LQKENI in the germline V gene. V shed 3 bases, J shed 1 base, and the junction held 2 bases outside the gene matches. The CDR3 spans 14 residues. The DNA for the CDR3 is TGTGCCAGCTCACCTAGGGACAGGAACACTGAAGCTTTCTTT. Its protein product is CASSPRDRNTEAFF.

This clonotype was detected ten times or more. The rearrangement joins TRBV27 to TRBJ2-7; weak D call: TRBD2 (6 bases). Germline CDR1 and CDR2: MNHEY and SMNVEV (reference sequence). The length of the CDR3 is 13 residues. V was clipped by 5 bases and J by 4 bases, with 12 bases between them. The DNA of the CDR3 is TGTGCCAGCAGTACTCTACGGGGGTACGAGCAGTACTTC. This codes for CASSTLRGYEQYF.

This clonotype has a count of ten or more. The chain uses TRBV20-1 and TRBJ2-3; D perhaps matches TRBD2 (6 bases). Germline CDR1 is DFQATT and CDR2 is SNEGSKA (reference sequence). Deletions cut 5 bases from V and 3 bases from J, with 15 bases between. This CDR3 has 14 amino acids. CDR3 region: CSAPWGVGTDTQYF. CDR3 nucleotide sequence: TGCAGTGCTCCGTGGGGGGTTGGGACAGATACGCAGTATTTT.

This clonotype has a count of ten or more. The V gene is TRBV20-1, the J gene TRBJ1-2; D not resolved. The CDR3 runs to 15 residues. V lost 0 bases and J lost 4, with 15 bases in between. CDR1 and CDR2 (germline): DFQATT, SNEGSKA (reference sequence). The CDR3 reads CSARDPGEVLYGYTF. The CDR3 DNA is TGCAGTGCTAGAGATCCCGGGGAGGTCCTCTATGGCTACACCTTC.

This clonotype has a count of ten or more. CDR3 protein: CAISDGTPGHEQYF. The DNA of the CDR3 is TGTGCCATCAGTGACGGGACCCCGGGACACGAGCAGTACTTC. This rearrangement joins TRBV10-3 to TRBJ2-7; perhaps D is TRBD1 or TRBD2 (5 bases each). Germline CDR1 ENHRY, CDR2 SYGVKD. V lost 3 bases, J lost 5 bases, and 14 bases lay in between. The CDR3 is 14 residues long.

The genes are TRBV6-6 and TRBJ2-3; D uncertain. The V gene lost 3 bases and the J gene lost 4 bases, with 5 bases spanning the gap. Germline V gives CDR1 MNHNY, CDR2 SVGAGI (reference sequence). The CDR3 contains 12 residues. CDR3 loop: CASSYGSDTQYF. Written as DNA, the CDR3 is TGTGCCAGCAGTTATGGGTCAGATACGCAGTATTTT.

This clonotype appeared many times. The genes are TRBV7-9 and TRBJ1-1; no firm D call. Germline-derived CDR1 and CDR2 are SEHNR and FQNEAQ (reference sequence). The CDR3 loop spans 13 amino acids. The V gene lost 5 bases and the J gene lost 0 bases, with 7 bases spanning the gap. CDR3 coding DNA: TGTGCCAGCAGCCTATCGTTGAACACTGAAGCTTTCTTT. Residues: CASSLSLNTEAFF.

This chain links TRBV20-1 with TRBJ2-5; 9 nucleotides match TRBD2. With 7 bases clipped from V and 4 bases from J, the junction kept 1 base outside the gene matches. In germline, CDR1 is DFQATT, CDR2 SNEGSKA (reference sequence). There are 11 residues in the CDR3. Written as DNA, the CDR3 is TGCAGTGAACTAGCGGGAGAGACCCAGTACTTC. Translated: CSELAGETQYF.

CDR3 DNA sequence: TGTGCCAGCAGCTTACTAGCGGGGGGGGAGCGCACAGATACGCAGCATTTT. Its protein product is CASSLLAGGERTDTQHF. This chain joins TRBV7-2 and TRBJ2-3, with a tentative D call TRBD1 (5 bases). The DNA matches TRBJ1-5 better at its end, which makes the J call doubtful. The germline gives CDR1 SGHTA, CDR2 FQGNSA. This CDR3 spans 17 amino acids.

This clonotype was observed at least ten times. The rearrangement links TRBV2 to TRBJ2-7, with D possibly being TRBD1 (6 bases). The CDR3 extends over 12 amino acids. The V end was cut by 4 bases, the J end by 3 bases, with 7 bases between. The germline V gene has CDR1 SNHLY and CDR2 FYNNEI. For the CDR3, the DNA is TGTGCCAGCAGTGTCAGGGGCTACGAGCAGTACTTC. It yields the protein CASSVRGYEQYF. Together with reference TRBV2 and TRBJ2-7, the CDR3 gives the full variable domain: EPEVTQTPSHQVTQMGQEVILRCVPISNHLYFYWYRQILGQKVEFLVSFYNNEISEKSEIFDDQFSVERPDGSNFTLKIRSTKLEDSAMYFCASSVRGYEQYFGPGTRLTVT.

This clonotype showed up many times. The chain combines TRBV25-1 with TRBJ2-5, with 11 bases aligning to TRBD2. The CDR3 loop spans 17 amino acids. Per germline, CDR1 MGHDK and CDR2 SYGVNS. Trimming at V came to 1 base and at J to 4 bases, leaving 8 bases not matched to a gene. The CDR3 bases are TGTGCCAGCAGTGAATTCGGGCTAGCGGGGGGTCGAGAGACCCAGTACTTC. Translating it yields CASSEFGLAGGRETQYF.

CDR3 in amino acids: CASSPTRTIEAFF. In DNA form, the CDR3 reads TGTGCCAGCTCACCGACTCGGACGATTGAAGCTTTCTTT. This chain uses TRBV18 with TRBJ1-1; D is unclear. This CDR3 is built from 13 residues. The germline V gene encodes CDR1 KGHSH and CDR2 LQKENI. V lost 3 bases and J 7 bases, leaving 12 bases between the germline ends.

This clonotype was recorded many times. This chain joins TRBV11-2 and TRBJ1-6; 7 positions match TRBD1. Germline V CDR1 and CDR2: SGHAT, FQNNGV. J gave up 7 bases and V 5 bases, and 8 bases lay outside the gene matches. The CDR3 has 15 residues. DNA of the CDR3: TGTGCCAGCAGCCCCAACGACAGGGCAAATTCACCCCTCCACTTT. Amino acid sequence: CASSPNDRANSPLHF. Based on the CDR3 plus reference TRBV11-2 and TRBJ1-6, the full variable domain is EAGVAQSPRYKIIEKRQSVAFWCNPISGHATLYWYQQILGQGPKLLIQFQNNGVVDDSQLPKDRFSAERLKGVDSTLKIQPAKLEDSAVYLCASSPNDRANSPLHFGNGTRLTVT.

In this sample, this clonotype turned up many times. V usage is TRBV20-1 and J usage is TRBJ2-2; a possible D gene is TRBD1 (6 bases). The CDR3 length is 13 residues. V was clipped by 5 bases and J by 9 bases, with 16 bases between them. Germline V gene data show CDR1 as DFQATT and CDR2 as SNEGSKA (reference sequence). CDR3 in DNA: TGCAGTGCTGGACGGACAGATAACAGGGAGCTGTTTTTT. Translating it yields CSAGRTDNRELFF.

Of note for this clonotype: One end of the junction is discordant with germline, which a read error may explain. CDR3 in amino acids: CTSSHDYGGGIFFSDTQYF. The CDR3 nucleotides read TGTACCAGCAGCCACGATTACGGGGGGGGGATTTTTTTCTCAGATACGCAGTATTTT. This chain links TRBV3-1 with TRBJ2-3; 8 nucleotides match TRBD2. The CDR3 extends over 19 amino acids. Looked up from germline, CDR1 is LGHDT and CDR2 is YNNKEL (reference sequence).

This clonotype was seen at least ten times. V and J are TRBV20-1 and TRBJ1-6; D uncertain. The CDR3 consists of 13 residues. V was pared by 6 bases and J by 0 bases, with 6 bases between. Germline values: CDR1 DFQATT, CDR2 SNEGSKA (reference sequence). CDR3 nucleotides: TGCAGTGCACGGAACTCCTATAATTCACCCCTCCACTTT. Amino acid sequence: CSARNSYNSPLHF.